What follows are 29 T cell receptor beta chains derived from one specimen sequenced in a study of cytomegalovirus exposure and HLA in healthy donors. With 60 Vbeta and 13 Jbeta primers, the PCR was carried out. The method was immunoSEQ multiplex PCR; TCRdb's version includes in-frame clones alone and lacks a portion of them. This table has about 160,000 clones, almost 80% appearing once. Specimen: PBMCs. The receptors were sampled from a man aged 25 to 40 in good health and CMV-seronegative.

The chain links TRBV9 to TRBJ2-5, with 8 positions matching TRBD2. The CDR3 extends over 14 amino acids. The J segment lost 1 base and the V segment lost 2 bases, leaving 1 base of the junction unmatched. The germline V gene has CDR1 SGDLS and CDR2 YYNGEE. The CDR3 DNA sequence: TGTGCCAGCAGCGTTAGCGGGACCCAAGAGACCCAGTACTTC. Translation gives CASSVSGTQETQYF. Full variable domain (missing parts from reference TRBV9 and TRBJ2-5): DSGVTQTPKHLITATGQRVTLRCSPRSGDLSVYWYQQSLDQGLQFLIQYYNGEERAKGNILERFSAQQFPDLHSELNLSSLELGDSALYFCASSVSGTQETQYFGPGTRLLVL.

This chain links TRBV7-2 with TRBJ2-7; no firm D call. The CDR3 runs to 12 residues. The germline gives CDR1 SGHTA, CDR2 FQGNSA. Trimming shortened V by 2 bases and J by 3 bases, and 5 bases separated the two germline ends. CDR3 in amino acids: CASSLSGYEQYF. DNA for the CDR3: TGTGCCAGCAGCTTATCAGGCTACGAGCAGTACTTC.

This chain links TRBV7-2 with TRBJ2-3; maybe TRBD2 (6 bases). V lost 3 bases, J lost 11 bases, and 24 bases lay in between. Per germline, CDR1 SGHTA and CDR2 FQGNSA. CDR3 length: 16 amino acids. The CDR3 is CASSLSSVSGLLRQYF. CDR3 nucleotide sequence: TGTGCCAGCAGCTTGAGTTCGGTGAGCGGGCTCCTCAGGCAGTATTTT.

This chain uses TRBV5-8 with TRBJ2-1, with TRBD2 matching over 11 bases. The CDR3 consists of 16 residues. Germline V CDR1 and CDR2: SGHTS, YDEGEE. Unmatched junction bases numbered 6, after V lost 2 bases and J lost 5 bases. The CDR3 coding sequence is TGTGCCAGCAGCTTAGAGGGACTAGCGGATAACAATGAGCAGTTCTTC. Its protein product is CASSLEGLADNNEQFF.

In nucleotides, the CDR3 is TGTGCCAGCAGGTTTAACAACAGGGACACGACCCAGTACTTC. The encoded protein is CASRFNNRDTTQYF. The chain uses TRBV7-2 and TRBJ2-5; the D gene is possibly TRBD1 (6 bases). The V gene lost 6 bases and the J gene lost 7 bases, with 18 bases spanning the gap. Germline V lookup: CDR1 SGHTA, CDR2 FQGNSA. The CDR3 is 14 residues long.

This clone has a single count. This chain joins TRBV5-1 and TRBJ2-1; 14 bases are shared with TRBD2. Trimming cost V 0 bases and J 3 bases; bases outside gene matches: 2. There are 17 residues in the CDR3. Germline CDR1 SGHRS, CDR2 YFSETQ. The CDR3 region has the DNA TGCGCCAGCAGCTTGGTGACTAGCGGGAGGGACTACAATGAGCAGTTCTTC. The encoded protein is CASSLVTSGRDYNEQFF.

The CDR3 DNA sequence: TGTGCCAGCAGTACACCGGGACAGGGGGATCAAGAGCAGTACTTC. This translates into CASSTPGQGDQEQYF. The chain recombines TRBV6-5 with TRBJ2-7, with TRBD1 matching 11 bases. Looked up from germline, CDR1 is MNHEY and CDR2 is SVGAGI. The CDR3 runs to 15 residues. Germline trimming cut 5 bases from V and 7 bases from J; bases unmatched to any gene: 10.

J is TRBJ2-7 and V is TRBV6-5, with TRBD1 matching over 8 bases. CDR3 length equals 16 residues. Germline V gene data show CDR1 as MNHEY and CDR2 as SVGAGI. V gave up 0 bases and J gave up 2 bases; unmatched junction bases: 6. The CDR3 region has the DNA TGTGCCAGCAGTTACTCGGCGACAGGGGAGACCTACGAGCAGTACTTC. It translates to CASSYSATGETYEQYF.

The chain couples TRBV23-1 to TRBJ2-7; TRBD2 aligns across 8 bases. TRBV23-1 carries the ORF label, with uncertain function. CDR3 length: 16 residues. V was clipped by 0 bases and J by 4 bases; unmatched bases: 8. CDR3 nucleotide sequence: TGCGCCAGCAGTCAATCTCTGGCGGGGGGTAGATACGAGCAGTACTTC. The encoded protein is CASSQSLAGGRYEQYF.

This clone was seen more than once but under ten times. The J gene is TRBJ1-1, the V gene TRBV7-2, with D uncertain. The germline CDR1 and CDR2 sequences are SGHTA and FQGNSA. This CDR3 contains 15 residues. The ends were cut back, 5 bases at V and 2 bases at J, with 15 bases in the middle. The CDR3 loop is CASSLSGWANTEAFF. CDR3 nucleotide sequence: TGTGCCAGCAGCCTTTCCGGTTGGGCTAACACTGAAGCTTTCTTT. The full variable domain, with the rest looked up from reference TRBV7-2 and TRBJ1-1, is GAGVSQSPSNKVTEKGKDVELRCDPISGHTALYWYRQSLGQGLEFLIYFQGNSAPDKSGLPSDRFSAERTGGSVSTLTIQRTQQEDSAVYLCASSLSGWANTEAFFGQGTRLTVV.

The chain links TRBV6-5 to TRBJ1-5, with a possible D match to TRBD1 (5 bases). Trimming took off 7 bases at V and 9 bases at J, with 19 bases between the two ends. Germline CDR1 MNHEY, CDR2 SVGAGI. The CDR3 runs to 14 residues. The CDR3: CASTRVTGDGPQHF. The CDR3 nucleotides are TGTGCCAGCACCCGAGTTACAGGCGATGGGCCCCAGCATTTT.

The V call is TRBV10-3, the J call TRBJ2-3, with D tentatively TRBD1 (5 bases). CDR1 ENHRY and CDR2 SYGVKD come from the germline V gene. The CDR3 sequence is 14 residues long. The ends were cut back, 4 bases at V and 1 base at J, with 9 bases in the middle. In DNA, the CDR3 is TGTGCCATCAGTGTCACCAGGGGCACAGATACGCAGTATTTT. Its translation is CAISVTRGTDTQYF.

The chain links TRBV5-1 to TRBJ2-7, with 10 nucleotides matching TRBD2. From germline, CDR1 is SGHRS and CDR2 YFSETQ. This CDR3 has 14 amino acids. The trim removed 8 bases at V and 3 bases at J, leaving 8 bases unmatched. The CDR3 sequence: CASSLAGSYYEQYF. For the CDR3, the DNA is TGCGCCAGTTCACTAGCGGGGTCTTACTACGAGCAGTACTTC.

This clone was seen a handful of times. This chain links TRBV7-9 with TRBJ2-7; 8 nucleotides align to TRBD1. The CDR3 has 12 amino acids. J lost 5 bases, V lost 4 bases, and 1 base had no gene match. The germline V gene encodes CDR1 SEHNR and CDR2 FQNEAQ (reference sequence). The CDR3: CASSWTGNEQYF. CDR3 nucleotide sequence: TGTGCCAGCAGCTGGACAGGGAACGAGCAGTACTTC.

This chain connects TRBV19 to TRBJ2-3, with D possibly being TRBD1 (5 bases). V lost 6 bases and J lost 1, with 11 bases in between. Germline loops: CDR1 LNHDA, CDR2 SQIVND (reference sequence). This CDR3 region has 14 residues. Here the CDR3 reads CASRTASGTDTQYF. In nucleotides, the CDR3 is TGTGCCAGTAGGACAGCCTCGGGCACAGATACGCAGTATTTT. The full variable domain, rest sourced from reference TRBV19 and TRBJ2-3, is DGGITQSPKYLFRKEGQNVTLSCEQNLNHDAMYWYRQDPGQGLRLIYYSQIVNDFQKGDIAEGYSVSREKKESFPLTVTSAQKNPTAFYLCASRTASGTDTQYFGPGTRLTVL.

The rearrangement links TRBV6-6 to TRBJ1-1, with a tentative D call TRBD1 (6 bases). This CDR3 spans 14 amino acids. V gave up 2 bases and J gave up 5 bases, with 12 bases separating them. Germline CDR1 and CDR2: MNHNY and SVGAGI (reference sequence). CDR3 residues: CASSYGGAATEAFF. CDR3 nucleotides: TGTGCCAGCAGTTACGGGGGGGCTGCGACTGAAGCTTTCTTT.

CDR3 bases: TGTGCCAGCAGAGGGGGTGGTGGCAGCCAAGAGACCCAGTACTTC. Its translation is CASRGGGGSQETQYF. The chain combines TRBV14 with TRBJ2-5; D is perhaps TRBD1 (6 bases). The CDR3 spans 15 residues. Germline CDR1 is SGHDN and CDR2 is FVKESK. Trimming took 6 bases from V and 1 from J, leaving 15 bases between them.

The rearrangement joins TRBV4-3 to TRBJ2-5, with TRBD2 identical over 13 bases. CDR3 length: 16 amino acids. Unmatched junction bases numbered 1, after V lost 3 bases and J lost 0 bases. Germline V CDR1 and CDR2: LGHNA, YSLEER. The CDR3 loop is CASSHGLAGDQETQYF. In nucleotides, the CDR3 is TGCGCCAGCAGCCACGGACTAGCGGGGGACCAAGAGACCCAGTACTTC.

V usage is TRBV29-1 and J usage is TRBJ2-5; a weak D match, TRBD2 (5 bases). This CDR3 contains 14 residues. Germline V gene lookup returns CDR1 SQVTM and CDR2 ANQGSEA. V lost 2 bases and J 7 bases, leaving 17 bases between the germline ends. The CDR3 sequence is CSVEYQATGRTQYF. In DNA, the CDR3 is TGCAGCGTTGAATATCAGGCCACGGGAAGGACCCAGTACTTC.

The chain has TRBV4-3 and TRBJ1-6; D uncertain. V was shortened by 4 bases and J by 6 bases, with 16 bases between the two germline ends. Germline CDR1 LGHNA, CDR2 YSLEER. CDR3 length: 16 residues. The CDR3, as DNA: TGCGCCAGCAGCCGCTCCTGGACTTTGGGTAATTCACCCCTCCACTTT. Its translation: CASSRSWTLGNSPLHF.

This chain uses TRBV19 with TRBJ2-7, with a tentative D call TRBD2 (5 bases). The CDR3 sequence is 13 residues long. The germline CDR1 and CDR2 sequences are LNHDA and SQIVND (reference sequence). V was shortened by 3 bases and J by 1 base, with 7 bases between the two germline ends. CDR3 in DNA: TGTGCCAGTAGTATCTCGGGATCCTACGAGCAGTACTTC. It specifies CASSISGSYEQYF.

The CDR3: CASSALWGGTTDTQYF. CDR3 bases: TGCGCCAGCAGCGCCTTGTGGGGGGGGACCACAGATACGCAGTATTTT. This rearrangement joins TRBV5-1 to TRBJ2-3, with 7 bases fitting TRBD2. The J segment lost 2 bases and the V segment lost 4 bases, leaving 10 bases of the junction unmatched. In germline, CDR1 is SGHRS, CDR2 YFSETQ. The CDR3 consists of 16 residues.

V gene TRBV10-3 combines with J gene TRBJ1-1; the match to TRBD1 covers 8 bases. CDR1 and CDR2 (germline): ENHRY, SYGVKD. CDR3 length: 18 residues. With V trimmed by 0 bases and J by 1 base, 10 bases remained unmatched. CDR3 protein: CAISESRASGGRNTEAFF. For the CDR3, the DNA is TGTGCCATCAGTGAGTCCAGGGCGTCAGGGGGCCGGAACACTGAAGCTTTCTTT.

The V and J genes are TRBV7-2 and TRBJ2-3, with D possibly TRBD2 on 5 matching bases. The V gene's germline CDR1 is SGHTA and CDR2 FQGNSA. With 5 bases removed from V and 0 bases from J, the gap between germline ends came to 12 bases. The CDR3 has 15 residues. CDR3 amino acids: CASSPEGKSTDTQYF. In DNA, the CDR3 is TGTGCCAGCAGCCCAGAGGGAAAAAGCACAGATACGCAGTATTTT.

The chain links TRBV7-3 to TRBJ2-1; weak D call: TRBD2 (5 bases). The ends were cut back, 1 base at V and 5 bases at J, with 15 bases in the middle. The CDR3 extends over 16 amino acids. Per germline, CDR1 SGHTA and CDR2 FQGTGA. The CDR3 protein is CASSLIGSGVDNEQFF. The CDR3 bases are TGTGCCAGCAGCTTAATAGGGTCCGGGGTGGACAATGAGCAGTTCTTC.

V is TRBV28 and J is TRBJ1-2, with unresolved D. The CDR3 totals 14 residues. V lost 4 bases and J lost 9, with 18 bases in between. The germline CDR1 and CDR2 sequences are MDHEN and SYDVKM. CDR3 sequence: CASSSTPERMRYTF. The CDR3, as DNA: TGTGCCAGCAGTTCGACTCCGGAAAGGATGCGCTACACCTTC.

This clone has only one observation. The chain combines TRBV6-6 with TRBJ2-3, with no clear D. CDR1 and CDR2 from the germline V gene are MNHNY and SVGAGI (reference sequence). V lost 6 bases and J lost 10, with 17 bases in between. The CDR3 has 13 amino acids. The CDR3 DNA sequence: TGTGCCAGCAGCGCGGAGCTAAAGAGTGCGCAGTATTTT. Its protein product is CASSAELKSAQYF.

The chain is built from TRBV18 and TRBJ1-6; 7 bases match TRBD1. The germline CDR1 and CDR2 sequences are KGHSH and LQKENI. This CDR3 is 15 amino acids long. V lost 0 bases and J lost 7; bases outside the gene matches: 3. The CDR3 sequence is CASSPPGTANSPLHF. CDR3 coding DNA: TGTGCCAGCTCACCACCGGGGACAGCCAATTCACCCCTCCACTTT.

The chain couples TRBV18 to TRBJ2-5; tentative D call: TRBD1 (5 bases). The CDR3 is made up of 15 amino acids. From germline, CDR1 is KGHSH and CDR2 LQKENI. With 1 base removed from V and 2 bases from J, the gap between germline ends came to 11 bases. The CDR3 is CASSPQGQSQETQYF. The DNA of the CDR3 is TGTGCCAGCTCACCACAGGGGCAATCTCAAGAGACCCAGTACTTC.